Each of the 8 T cell receptor beta chains below was sequenced from the same sample in a study of T cell responses to AZD1222 COVID-19 vaccine. Sequenced by immunoSEQ multiplex PCR; TCRdb stores in-frame clones only, minus some. The sample includes 20,000 to 30,000 clones, roughly 87% of them seen just once. Sample: peripheral blood, taken 28 days after the second AZD1222 dose. The receptors originated from an adult who received the AZD1222 COVID-19 vaccine.

The V call is TRBV24-1, the J call TRBJ2-5, with 10 bases lining up with TRBD2. This CDR3 contains 14 residues. Losses at the gene ends were 5 bases for V and 2 bases for J; bases not matched to a gene: 1. Per germline, CDR1 KGHDR and CDR2 SFDVKD. CDR3: CATSGTSGQETQYF. Written as DNA, the CDR3 is TGTGCCACCAGTGGGACTAGCGGTCAAGAGACCCAGTACTTC.

This sequence joins TRBV24-1 and TRBJ2-3; the D is unclear. This CDR3 has 15 amino acids. Trimming removed 4 bases at V and 2 bases at J, with 12 bases between. CDR1 is KGHDR and CDR2 is SFDVKD in the germline V gene. The CDR3 here is CATSEAVSLTDTQYF. In DNA, the CDR3 is TGTGCCACCAGTGAAGCAGTGAGCCTCACAGATACGCAGTATTTT.

The V and J genes are TRBV28 and TRBJ1-6; possible D gene TRBD1, 5 bases. The CDR3 contains 18 residues. The germline gives CDR1 MDHEN, CDR2 SYDVKM. Trimming left V 5 bases short and J 10 bases short, with 27 bases between. The CDR3 sequence is CASSLPSYYLGARSPLHF. The CDR3 DNA reads TGTGCCAGCAGTCTCCCCTCTTATTACTTAGGGGCACGATCACCCCTCCACTTT.

The J gene is TRBJ2-3, the V gene TRBV10-1, with 10 bases that match TRBD2. This CDR3 is built from 15 residues. Trimming cost V 0 bases and J 4 bases; bases outside gene matches: 1. The germline gives CDR1 WNHNN, CDR2 SYGVQD (reference sequence). CDR3 coding DNA: TGCGCCAGCAGTGAGTCTCTAGCGGGAGCAGATACGCAGTATTTT. This translates into CASSESLAGADTQYF.

The rearrangement joins TRBV11-2 to TRBJ1-5, with D unresolved. V was trimmed by 1 base and J by 6 bases, leaving 7 bases between them. This CDR3 has 13 amino acids. CDR1 is SGHAT and CDR2 is FQNNGV in the germline V gene. CDR3 sequence: CASSLGSGQPQHF. The CDR3 coding sequence is TGTGCCAGCAGCTTAGGCTCGGGTCAGCCCCAGCATTTT.

This clone was recorded only once. The chain links TRBV28 to TRBJ2-1; TRBD2 agrees at 9 bases. Germline values: CDR1 MDHEN, CDR2 SYDVKM. The CDR3 extends over 16 amino acids. Trimming at V came to 4 bases and at J to 5 bases, leaving 9 bases not matched to a gene. The CDR3 is CASSSPAAGGHNEQFF. Written as DNA, the CDR3 is TGTGCCAGCAGTTCACCGGCGGCGGGAGGGCACAATGAGCAGTTCTTC.

V gene TRBV28 combines with J gene TRBJ2-7; 8 nucleotides match TRBD2. This CDR3 region has 15 residues. In germline, CDR1 is MDHEN, CDR2 SYDVKM. Germline trimming cut 4 bases from V and 4 bases from J; bases unmatched to any gene: 9. The CDR3 DNA is TGTGCCAGCAGTTCCCCCGGCGGGAGGCCTTACGAGCAGTACTTC. This encodes CASSSPGGRPYEQYF.

V usage is TRBV5-1 and J usage is TRBJ2-2, with TRBD2 identical over 9 bases. There are 23 residues in the CDR3. V was pared by 6 bases and J by 0 bases, with 27 bases of the junction left unmatched. Germline V gene sequence: CDR1 SGHRS, CDR2 YFSETQ. CDR3 region: CASKSVAGESVTGPRPNTGELFF. As DNA, the CDR3 is TGCGCCAGCAAATCGGTAGCGGGAGAAAGTGTTACGGGCCCTCGTCCGAACACCGGGGAGCTGTTTTTT.